This is a list of T cell receptor beta chains from one sample in a study of identical twins. Each CDR3 protein is one row after TCRdb ran MiXCR on the 5' RACE reads. The sample lists some 500,000 distinct CDR3 sequences, 13% to 15% occurring once. These data were also reused for a study on yellow fever vaccine responses in identical twins.

The sample was CD4+ T cells sorted from blood. These receptors all come from a woman between 18 and 30 years old in good health. Both conserved end residues are part of each CDR3. The D gene is left open where the match is weak. The size entry is marked missing in some rows and otherwise reads once, few, many or a size class.

v_call	j_call	d_call	clone_size	cdr3_nt	cdr3_aa
TRBV5-1	TRBJ2-6	-	few	TGCGCCAGCAGCTTGGGGTTGCGGGCAACTGGGGCCAACGTCCTGACTTTC	CASSLGLRATGANVLTF
TRBV12-3/TRBV12-4	TRBJ2-3	TRBD1	few	TGTGCCAGCAGTGCGACAGGGGGACCAGATACGCAGTATTTT	CASSATGGPDTQYF
TRBV7-2	TRBJ2-3	-	few	TGTGCCAGCACCCCCGGCGGCCGCCCCTCCACAGATACGCAGTATTTT	CASTPGGRPSTDTQYF
TRBV6-1	TRBJ2-7	-	few	TGTGCCAGCAGTGGTTTATATGGAGGCGAGCAGTACTTC	CASSGLYGGEQYF
TRBV20-1	TRBJ2-4	-	-	TGCAGTGCTAGAGATGTGCAGCTAGCCAAAAACATTCAGTACTTC	CSARDVQLAKNIQYF
TRBV25-1	TRBJ2-5	-	-	TGTGCCAGCAGCGCCCCCAGGGCTATACAAGAGACCCAGTACTTC	CASSAPRAIQETQYF
TRBV4-3	TRBJ2-3	-	-	TGCGCCAGCAGCCAAGAAAATAAGGCGACAGATACGCAGTATTTT	CASSQENKATDTQYF
TRBV7-9	TRBJ2-5	-	-	TGTGCCAGCGGAGCCCTCGGTTTGGGGACCCAGTACTTC	CASGALGLGTQYF
TRBV20-1	TRBJ2-3	TRBD2	-	TGCTGTGCTAGAGTACGACTCACCGGGGGGGCTGGGGCAGATACGCAGTATTTT	CCARVRLTGGAGADTQYF
TRBV27	TRBJ2-7	TRBD2	few	TGTGCCAGCAGTCCGAGAGCGGGAGGACTTTACGAGCAGTACTTC	CASSPRAGGLYEQYF
TRBV28	TRBJ2-1	TRBD1	-	TGTGCCAGCAGTTTTTTAGACAGGGCAAGCAATGAGCAGTTCTTC	CASSFLDRASNEQFF
TRBV1	TRBJ2-3	-	-	TGCACCAGCCCCCGTATAGCGGGAGTAATAGATACGCAGTATTTT	CTSPRIAGVIDTQYF
TRBV28	TRBJ2-1	-	-	TGTGCCAGCACTCCACGGGGGAGACCCTACAATGAGCAGTTCTTC	CASTPRGRPYNEQFF
TRBV15	TRBJ2-2	-	-	TGTGCCACCAGCAGAGATCAAACCCTCGGAACCGGGGAGCTGTTTTTT	CATSRDQTLGTGELFF
TRBV6-1	TRBJ2-7	-	-	TGTGCCAGCAGTCCTGGGACTTCTGGGGAGCAGTACTTC	CASSPGTSGEQYF
TRBV18	TRBJ2-7	TRBD2	few	TGTGCCAGCTCACCACTACCCAGCGGGGGGACCTCCTACGAGCAGTACTTC	CASSPLPSGGTSYEQYF
TRBV2	TRBJ2-3	-	-	TGTGCCAGCAGCGAGGAAAGGGGTTATACGCAGTATTTT	CASSEERGYTQYF
TRBV27	TRBJ2-7	-	-	TGTGCCAGCAGCCTTAGAGGGGACGGAAGATCCTACGAGCAGTACTTC	CASSLRGDGRSYEQYF